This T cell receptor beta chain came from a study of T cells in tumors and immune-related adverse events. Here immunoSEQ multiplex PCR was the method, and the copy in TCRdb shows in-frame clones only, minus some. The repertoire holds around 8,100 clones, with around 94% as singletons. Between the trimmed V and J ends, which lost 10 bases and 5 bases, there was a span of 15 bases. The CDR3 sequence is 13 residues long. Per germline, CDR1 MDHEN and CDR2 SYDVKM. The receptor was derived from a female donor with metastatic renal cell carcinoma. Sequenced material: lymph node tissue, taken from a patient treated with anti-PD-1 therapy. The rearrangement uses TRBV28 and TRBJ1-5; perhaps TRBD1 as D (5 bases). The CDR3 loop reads CATLPLGHQPQHF. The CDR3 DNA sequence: TGTGCCACTCTTCCCTTGGGACATCAGCCCCAGCATTTT.